This is a list of T cell receptor beta chains from one sample in a study of metastatic and nonmetastatic thyroid tumors. MiXCR re-clonotyped the PCR reads for TCRdb. The table has tens of thousands of clones, approximately 11% seen once. The sequenced sample was blood. These receptors all stem from a female donor with papillary thyroid cancer or a benign thyroid nodule (not recorded which). Some clones in this sample may be carry-over from other donors' samples. Each CDR3 is given with its conserved first and last residue.

>TRBV7-2|14|TRBJ2-7
CASSSDFSSYEQYF
>TRBV28|11|TRBJ2-7
CATHTRSEQYF
>TRBV7-2|15|TRBJ1-5
CASSAQGYSNQPQHF
>TRBV5-4|16|TRBJ2-7
CASSSLDRGVSYEQYF
>TRBV3-1|16|TRBJ2-2
CASSQGAGTGTGELFF
>TRBV4-1|15|TRBJ2-5
CASSQDEGHQETQYF
>TRBV12-3/TRBV12-4|12|TRBJ2-5
CASSFPGETQYF
>TRBV9|14|TRBJ2-1
CASSPGQGANEQFF
>TRBV20-1|16|TRBJ2-3
CSARDHGTASTDTQYF
>TRBV20-1|16|TRBJ2-5
CSAPPRTGDYQETQYF
>TRBV5-1|14|TRBJ2-3
CASSGQSHTDTQYF
>TRBV6-1|14|TRBJ1-4
CASSKTGTNEKLFF
>TRBV4-3|14|TRBJ2-2
CASSQNRGTGELFF
>TRBV12-3/TRBV12-4|18|TRBJ1-5
CASSLIGGPFSGHQPQHF
>TRBV15|16|TRBJ2-1
CATSKLMKGSYNEQFF
>TRBV18|14|TRBJ2-3
CASSPISHTDTQYF
>TRBV27|14|TRBJ1-6
CASSLGQINSPLHF
>TRBV12-3/TRBV12-4|15|TRBJ2-5
CASSSWGHGIETQYF
>TRBV6-4|15|TRBJ2-1
CANTRRMDRYNEQFF
>TRBV5-4|15|TRBJ2-1
CASSLGLATVNEQFF
>TRBV28|15|TRBJ2-7
CASSFDLSSSYEQYF
>TRBV20-1|14|TRBJ2-7
CSSTGQYSSYEQYF
>TRBV20-1|15|TRBJ2-7
CSASSSGQGAYEQYF
>TRBV13|15|TRBJ1-1
CASSLATKLNTEAFF
>TRBV11-2|17|TRBJ2-1
CASSFRVETGFGGEQFF